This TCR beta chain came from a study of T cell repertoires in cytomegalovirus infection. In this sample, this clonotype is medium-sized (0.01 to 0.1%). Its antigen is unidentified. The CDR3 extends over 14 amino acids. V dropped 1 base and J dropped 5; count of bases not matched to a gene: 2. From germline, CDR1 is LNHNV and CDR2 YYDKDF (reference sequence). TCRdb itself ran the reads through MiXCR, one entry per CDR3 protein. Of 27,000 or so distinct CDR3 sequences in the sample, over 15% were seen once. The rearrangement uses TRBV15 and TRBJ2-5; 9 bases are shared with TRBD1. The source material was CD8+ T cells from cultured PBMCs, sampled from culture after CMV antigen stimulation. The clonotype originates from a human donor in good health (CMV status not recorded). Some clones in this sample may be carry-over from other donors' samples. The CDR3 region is CATSRGTGEETQYF. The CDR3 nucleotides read TGTGCCACCAGCAGAGGGACAGGGGAGGAGACCCAGTACTTC. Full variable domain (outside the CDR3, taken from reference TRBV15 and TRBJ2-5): DAMVIQNPRYQVTQFGKPVTLSCSQTLNHNVMYWYQQKSSQAPKLLFHYYDKDFNNEADTPDNFQSRRPNTSFCFLDIRSPGLGDTAMYLCATSRGTGEETQYFGPGTRLLVL.